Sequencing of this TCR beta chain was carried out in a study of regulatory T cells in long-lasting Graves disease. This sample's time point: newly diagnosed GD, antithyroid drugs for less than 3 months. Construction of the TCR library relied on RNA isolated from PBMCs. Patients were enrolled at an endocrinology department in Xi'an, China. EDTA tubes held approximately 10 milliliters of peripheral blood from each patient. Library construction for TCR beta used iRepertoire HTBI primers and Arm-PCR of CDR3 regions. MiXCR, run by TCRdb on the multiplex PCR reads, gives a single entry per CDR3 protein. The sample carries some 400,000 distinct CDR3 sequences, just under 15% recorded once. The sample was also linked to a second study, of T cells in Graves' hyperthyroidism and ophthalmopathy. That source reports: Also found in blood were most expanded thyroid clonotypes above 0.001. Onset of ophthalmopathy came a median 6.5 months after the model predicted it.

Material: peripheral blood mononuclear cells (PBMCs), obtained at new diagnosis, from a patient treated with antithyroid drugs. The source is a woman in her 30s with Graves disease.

The CDR3 bases are TGTGCCAGCACCCTCTCCCTGGCGGGGACGTATAATTCACCCCTCCACTTT. Residues: CASTLSLAGTYNSPLHF. The chain combines TRBV13 with TRBJ1-6; possible D gene TRBD1, 5 bases. This CDR3 has 17 amino acids. Germline V gives CDR1 PRHDT, CDR2 FYEKMQ (reference sequence). Trimming cost V 7 bases and J 4 bases, with 20 bases left between them.